This T cell receptor (beta chain) was sequenced during a study of blood T cell repertoires in COVID-19. About the study: The origin of the acute and convalescent COVID-19 samples was the United States, Italy and Spain. The analysed material was cDNA or gDNA that came from T cells, B-cell-depleted T cells, or PBMCs.

The Seattle patients, enrolled during active infection, were followed longitudinally. As handled by the study authors: Scientists estimated how many nucleated cells there were by amplifying reference gene primers. Sequencing used immunoSEQ multiplex PCR; TCRdb keeps in-frame clones, though not all of them. V and J calls and clone size come straight from that table; D and trimming were deduced from the DNA. In the table there are roughly 150,000 clones, over 85% of which are singletons. Germline lookup yields CDR1 SNHLY and CDR2 FYNNEI. The V end was cut by 1 base, the J end by 4 bases, with 7 bases between. The CDR3 extends over 13 amino acids.

The rearrangement joins TRBV2 to TRBJ1-2, with D possibly matching TRBD1 (6 bases). Sequenced input: peripheral blood. The TCR originated in a woman aged 55-70 years with COVID-19, enrolled during active disease. CDR3 nucleotides: TGTGCCAGCAGTGAAGACAGGGTCTATGGCTACACCTTC. This translates into CASSEDRVYGYTF.